Listed below are T cell receptor beta chains from one sample, sequenced in a study of T-cell reconstitution after alpha-beta-depleted transplantation in children. TCRdb processed the PCR reads anew with MiXCR; each CDR3 protein has one entry. This table has 400,000 to 450,000 distinct CDR3 sequences, about 45% appearing once. The sample was PBMCs, taken before TCRalphabeta/CD19-depleted stem cell transplant. The source is a girl aged 2 to 9 with aplastic anemia, due to receive a stem cell transplant. Both conserved end residues are part of each CDR3. A D gene is named only where the DNA matches it firmly. Clone sizes are given selectively: once, few, many, or a class where the clone is expanded.

TRBJ2-7 | NA | TRBD2 | 15 | TRBV6-2/TRBV6-3 | CASSYGTRDRDEQYF | TGTGCCAGCAGTTACGGGACTAGAGATCGAGACGAGCAGTACTTC
TRBJ2-3 | NA | NA | 13 | TRBV20-1 | CSAEGTMANTQYF | TGCAGTGCAGAAGGGACGATGGCAAATACGCAGTATTTT
TRBJ2-1 | many | TRBD2 | 16 | TRBV28 | CASSPAGGGSHNEQFF | TGTGCCAGCAGTCCAGCGGGAGGGGGTTCCCACAATGAGCAGTTCTTC
TRBJ1-2 | few | NA | 13 | TRBV20-1 | CSASGGTPYGYTF | TGCAGTGCTAGCGGGGGGACCCCTTACGGCTACACCTTC
TRBJ2-3 | NA | NA | 13 | TRBV20-1 | CSALNGNTDTQYF | TGCAGTGCACTGAACGGAAACACAGATACGCAGTATTTT
TRBJ2-4 | few | NA | 13 | TRBV28 | CASSLGVGNIQYF | TGTGCCAGCAGTTTGGGCGTTGGAAACATTCAGTACTTC
TRBJ2-1 | NA | NA | 12 | TRBV29-1 | CSGTRSYNEQFF | TGCAGTGGAACCCGCTCCTACAATGAGCAGTTCTTC
TRBJ2-3 | NA | NA | 14 | TRBV11-1 | CASSSDLLTDTQYF | TGTGCCAGCAGCTCCGATTTATTGACAGATACGCAGTATTTT
TRBJ1-1 | many | NA | 11 | TRBV4-2 | CASSQDRVAFF | TGTGCCAGCAGCCAAGACAGGGTAGCTTTCTTT
TRBJ2-2 | NA | NA | 15 | TRBV20-1 | CSAREGALNTGELFF | TGCAGTGCTAGAGAGGGGGCGCTTAACACCGGGGAGCTGTTTTTT
TRBJ2-3 | many | NA | 16 | TRBV7-8 | CASSLAPGASTDTQYF | TGTGCCAGCAGCTTAGCTCCGGGGGCCAGTACAGATACGCAGTATTTT
TRBJ2-3 | NA | TRBD2 | 16 | TRBV9 | CASSAGRTSGTDTQYF | TGTGCCAGCAGCGCCGGCCGGACTAGTGGAACAGATACGCAGTATTTT
TRBJ2-2 | NA | NA | 17 | TRBV2 | CASSGLPSPRGTGELFF | TGTGCCAGCAGTGGCCTTCCGAGCCCAAGGGGCACCGGGGAGCTGTTTTTT
TRBJ1-5 | NA | TRBD1 | 18 | TRBV7-8 | CASSDRQGAADSNQPQHF | TGTGCCAGCAGCGACCGACAGGGGGCGGCGGATAGCAATCAGCCCCAGCATTTT
TRBJ2-5 | NA | NA | 14 | TRBV5-5 | CASSLAGTEETQYF | TGTGCCAGCAGCTTGGCTGGGACTGAGGAGACCCAGTACTTC
TRBJ2-7 | once | TRBD1 | 15 | TRBV9 | CASSADRGSSYEQYF | TGTGCCAGCAGCGCCGACAGGGGTAGCTCCTACGAGCAGTACTTC
TRBJ1-5 | many | TRBD1 | 13 | TRBV20-1 | CSAEGQGSQPQHF | TGCAGTGCCGAGGGACAGGGGTCTCAGCCCCAGCATTTT
TRBJ2-4 | many | NA | 13 | TRBV6-1 | CASSGGSKNIQYF | TGTGCCAGCAGTGGCGGGTCTAAAAACATTCAGTACTTC
TRBJ2-5 | NA | TRBD2 | 17 | TRBV29-1 | CSVEVLKLAGVEETQYF | TGCAGCGTTGAGGTGTTGAAATTGGCGGGGGTAGAAGAGACCCAGTACTTC
TRBJ2-4 | NA | NA | 15 | TRBV5-8 | CASSLVGTAKNIQYF | TGTGCCAGCAGCTTGGTCGGGACAGCCAAAAACATTCAGTACTTC
TRBJ2-2 | many | TRBD2 | 16 | TRBV5-1 | CASSEVAGANTGELFF | TGCGCCAGCAGCGAGGTAGCGGGAGCGAACACCGGGGAGCTGTTTTTT
TRBJ1-1 | many | NA | 13 | TRBV29-1 | CSGAGGANTEAFF | TGCAGCGGGGCCGGCGGAGCCAACACTGAAGCTTTCTTT
TRBJ1-1 | few | NA | 15 | TRBV7-2 | CASSLSPGIFTEAFF | TGTGCCAGCAGCTTAAGTCCAGGGATTTTCACTGAAGCTTTCTTT
TRBJ2-1 | many | NA | 17 | TRBV5-1 | CASSLGGLPRFYNEQFF | TGCGCCAGCAGCTTGGGGGGTCTCCCTCGTTTCTACAATGAGCAGTTCTTC
TRBJ2-7 | many | NA | 12 | TRBV2 | CASGRGLYEQYF | TGTGCCAGCGGGCGGGGTCTCTACGAGCAGTACTTC
TRBJ2-7 | few | NA | 14 | TRBV27 | CASSRGQGLYEQYF | TGTGCCAGCAGTCGGGGGCAAGGGCTCTACGAGCAGTACTTC
TRBJ2-6 | NA | NA | 14 | TRBV20-1 | CSAIQDSGANVLTF | TGCAGTGCTATTCAGGATTCCGGGGCCAACGTCCTGACTTTC
TRBJ1-2 | many | NA | 14 | TRBV5-1 | CASSVGGQDYGYTF | TGCGCCAGTTCCGTCGGGGGGCAAGACTATGGCTACACCTTC
TRBJ2-3 | many | TRBD2 | 16 | TRBV5-4 | CASSLVGGGPLDTQYF | TGTGCCAGCAGCTTGGTGGGGGGAGGGCCGTTAGATACGCAGTATTTT
TRBJ2-7 | many | TRBD1 | 14 | TRBV4-1 | CASSLPGGPYEQYF | TGCGCCAGCAGCCTACCAGGGGGCCCCTACGAGCAGTACTTC
TRBJ2-7 | NA | NA | 17 | TRBV12-3/TRBV12-4 | CASSLARGGISSYEQYF | TGTGCCAGCAGTTTAGCGCGTGGCGGGATAAGCTCCTACGAGCAGTACTTC
TRBJ2-5 | few | NA | 13 | TRBV7-2 | CASGRSDKETQYF | TGTGCCAGCGGACGGTCTGACAAAGAGACCCAGTACTTC
TRBJ2-2 | NA | TRBD1 | 17 | TRBV5-1 | CASSWTGYTANTGELFF | TGCGCCAGCAGCTGGACAGGGTATACCGCGAACACCGGGGAGCTGTTTTTT
TRBJ2-1 | NA | TRBD1 | 16 | TRBV5-1 | CASSFDRTGSYNEQFF | TGCGCCAGCAGCTTCGATCGGACAGGATCCTACAATGAGCAGTTCTTC
TRBJ2-7 | NA | TRBD2 | 13 | TRBV12-3/TRBV12-4 | CASTLAGVYEQYF | TGTGCCAGCACCTTAGCGGGGGTCTACGAGCAGTACTTC
TRBJ2-5 | few | TRBD2 | 13 | TRBV20-1 | CSASSGSGETQYF | TGCAGTGCATCAAGCGGGAGCGGTGAGACCCAGTACTTC